This T cell receptor beta chain was identified in a study of blood T cell repertoires in COVID-19. Study-wide background: There were acute and convalescent COVID-19 samples, and they came from the United States, Italy and Spain. Sources were T cells, B-cell-depleted T cells, or PBMCs; the material itself was cDNA or gDNA.

Germline V lookup: CDR1 SNHLY, CDR2 FYNNEI. The V end lost 4 bases, the J end lost 16 bases, and 17 bases lay between the germline ends. There are 12 residues in the CDR3. Original analysis: The assay estimated nucleated cells by amplifying reference gene primers. Method: immunoSEQ multiplex PCR; TCRdb's copy keeps in-frame clones and lacks some. V and J calls and clone size come straight from that table; D and trimming were deduced from the DNA. The table lists about 87,000 clones, roughly 84% of them singletons. A few counts support this clone. This chain uses TRBV2 with TRBJ1-5; a possible D gene is TRBD1 (5 bases). Input material: peripheral blood. The receptor was isolated from a woman at least 80 years old with acute or convalescent COVID-19. CDR3 sequence: CASSGGDLFGHF. The CDR3 DNA sequence: TGTGCCAGCAGTGGGGGGGACTTGTTCGGTCATTTT.